Detailed here is one T cell receptor (beta chain). Its matching antigen is unknown. This entry belongs to a study of blood T cells in healthy people across ages. Each of the donors had roughly 10 milliliters of peripheral blood drawn into EDTA-treated Vacutainer tubes. The use of a sample-barcoded 5' primer and a J-beta primer mix characterized a second PCR of about 6 to 12 cycles. MiXCR, applied by TCRdb to the 5' RACE reads, yields one record per CDR3 protein. The sample consists of 1.5 million to 2 million distinct CDR3 sequences, just under 50% of them appearing once. Trimming removed 7 bases from V and 5 bases from J, with 13 bases in between. Germline values: CDR1 MNHEY, CDR2 SMNVEV (reference sequence). The CDR3 sequence is 13 residues long. Findings of the study overall: CMV status of donors was not determined, possibly confounding expanded clonotype changes.

The TCR originated in a woman in her 40s in good health. The specimen was blood. The J gene is TRBJ2-3, the V gene TRBV27; D is unresolved. DNA of the CDR3: TGTGCCAGCACCCCGTTGTGGGAAGATACGCAGTATTTT. This sequence encodes CASTPLWEDTQYF.